This TCR beta chain was recorded in a study of PD-L1 blockade in urothelial cancer. Study in general: Patients commenced intravenous atezolizumab, 1,200 mg every 3 weeks, in 2014. About 85% of the 29 patients were males with bladder-origin urothelial cancer. The analyses of blood took place 3 weeks (second dose) and 6 weeks after treatment start.

Looked up from germline, CDR1 is SGHTA and CDR2 is FQGTGA. The CDR3 loop spans 16 amino acids. Trimming cost V 0 bases and J 2 bases; bases outside gene matches: 4. Specified time point: pretreatment peripheral blood. The protocol was immunoSEQ multiplex PCR, while the TCRdb copy is restricted to in-frame clones and leaves out a portion. This table holds 87,000 or so clones, 84% found once. Sequencing was performed on PBMCs, taken around atezolizumab (anti-PD-L1) treatment. This sequence joins TRBV7-3 and TRBJ2-5; 9 bases are shared with TRBD2. The TCR originated in a man aged 55-75 years with urothelial cancer. The CDR3 nucleotides are TGTGCCAGCAGCTTAACGTTCGCGGGGGGGCAAGAGACCCAGTACTTC. Translated: CASSLTFAGGQETQYF.